The 26 T cell receptor beta chains below come from one sample, sequenced in a study of identical twins. One entry per CDR3 protein results from TCRdb running MiXCR on the 5' RACE reads. The sample has around 510,000 distinct CDR3 sequences; roughly an eighth are singletons. The sample was also linked to a second study, of yellow fever vaccine responses in identical twins.

Sequencing was carried out using CD4+ T cells sorted from blood. These receptors originate from a young woman in good health.

This clonotype has just a few counts. This chain links TRBV7-2 with TRBJ2-2; D uncertain. V was shortened by 5 bases and J by 0 bases, with 16 bases between the two germline ends. Looked up from germline, CDR1 is SGHTA and CDR2 is FQGNSA. The CDR3 spans 17 residues. CDR3 bases: TGTGCCAGCAGCCCCATATCTGGGTACGCGAACACCGGGGAGCTGTTTTTT. Translating gives CASSPISGYANTGELFF.

V is TRBV4-3 and J is TRBJ2-6; D is perhaps TRBD1 (5 bases). V was shortened by 0 bases and J by 3 bases, with 9 bases between the two germline ends. The CDR3 contains 16 residues. CDR1 is LGHNA and CDR2 is YSLEER in the germline V gene. CDR3 region: CASSQDPTVGANVLTF. CDR3 DNA: TGCGCCAGCAGCCAAGACCCGACAGTTGGGGCCAACGTCCTGACTTTC.

The chain carries TRBV7-8 and TRBJ2-7; TRBD1 matches 10 bases. Trimming removed 4 bases from V and 4 bases from J; junction bases left unmatched: 7. Germline CDR1 is SGHVS and CDR2 is FQNEAQ. The CDR3 totals 15 residues. The CDR3: CASSSPRDRGYEQYF. The CDR3 DNA reads TGTGCCAGCAGCTCCCCCCGGGACAGGGGTTACGAGCAGTACTTC.

This rearrangement joins TRBV6-2 or TRBV6-3 to TRBJ1-5; 12 nucleotides line up with TRBD1. Per the germline V gene, CDR1 is MNHEY and CDR2 is SVGEGT. This CDR3 contains 17 residues. J lost 4 bases, V lost 7 bases, and 11 bases had no gene match. As DNA, the CDR3 is TGTGCCAGCACCAGACCTCCGGGACAGGGGGCGAATCAGCCCCAGCATTTT. Translation gives CASTRPPGQGANQPQHF.

The rearrangement joins TRBV5-1 to TRBJ2-1, with TRBD2 identical over 14 bases. The CDR3 extends over 20 amino acids. The trim removed 3 bases at V and 0 bases at J, leaving 11 bases unmatched. The germline gives CDR1 SGHRS, CDR2 YFSETQ. The CDR3 reads CASSSTGTSGRRSSYNEQFF. The CDR3 nucleotides are TGCGCCAGCAGCTCGACCGGGACTAGCGGGAGACGGAGCTCCTACAATGAGCAGTTCTTC.

The sample holds a few counts of this clonotype. This chain uses TRBV29-1 with TRBJ2-5; no clear D. In germline, CDR1 is SQVTM, CDR2 ANQGSEA. V shed 5 bases and J shed 1 base, with 11 bases lying between them. This CDR3 contains 13 residues. The CDR3 sequence is CSVLQVGQETQYF. CDR3 in DNA: TGCAGCGTTTTGCAAGTTGGCCAAGAGACCCAGTACTTC.

This clonotype was seen repeatedly, ten times or more. V is TRBV3-1 and J is TRBJ2-3; a weak D match, TRBD2 (6 bases). V lost 4 bases to trimming and J lost 2 bases, with 13 bases between them. The CDR3 extends over 15 amino acids. In germline, CDR1 is LGHDT, CDR2 YNNKEL (reference sequence). CDR3 sequence: CASSPRRGTTDTQYF. The CDR3 nucleotides read TGTGCCAGCAGCCCTCGGAGGGGAACCACAGATACGCAGTATTTT.

The genes are TRBV29-1 and TRBJ1-2, with 9 bases that match TRBD1. V lost 6 bases to trimming and J lost 2 bases; unmatched junction nucleotides: 4. The CDR3 is 13 residues long. Germline lookup yields CDR1 SQVTM and CDR2 ANQGSEA. CDR3 nucleotide sequence: TGCAGCGTGGGGGACAGGGTAAACTATGGCTACACCTTC. It specifies CSVGDRVNYGYTF.

The chain employs TRBV19 and TRBJ2-1; 10 bases are shared with TRBD2. Germline CDR1 and CDR2: LNHDA and SQIVND (reference sequence). The CDR3 runs to 16 residues. V gave up 4 bases and J gave up 7 bases; unmatched junction bases: 10. The CDR3 protein is CASSRMSGRAWNEQFF. The CDR3 DNA is TGTGCCAGTAGTAGGATGAGCGGGAGGGCCTGGAATGAGCAGTTCTTC.

V usage is TRBV6-1 and J usage is TRBJ2-1; 7 bases line up with TRBD1. The CDR3 extends over 15 amino acids. In germline, CDR1 is MNHNS, CDR2 SASEGT. J was trimmed by 6 bases and V by 6 bases; bases with no gene match: 11. The CDR3 bases are TGTGCCAGCAGAGACAGGGCGGGTGGGACCAATGAGCAGTTCTTC. This codes for CASRDRAGGTNEQFF.

This rearrangement joins TRBV18 to TRBJ1-6; tentative D call: TRBD1 (5 bases). Germline loops: CDR1 KGHSH, CDR2 LQKENI. Trimming took off 4 bases at V and 5 bases at J, with 9 bases between the two ends. This CDR3 spans 14 amino acids. CDR3 in amino acids: CASSRGTDNSPLHF. CDR3 nucleotide sequence: TGTGCCAGCTCACGAGGGACTGATAATTCACCCCTCCACTTT.

This clonotype was detected ten times or more. The gene calls are TRBV6-2 or TRBV6-3 and TRBJ2-1; TRBD2 is a possible D gene (5 bases). CDR1 is MNHEY, CDR2 SVGEGT, per germline. Trimming cost V 6 bases and J 0 bases, with 15 bases left between them. The CDR3 loop spans 16 amino acids. This chain's CDR3 is CASSYREGSSYNEQFF. The CDR3 coding sequence is TGTGCCAGCAGCTACAGAGAGGGTAGCTCCTACAATGAGCAGTTCTTC.

This clonotype was detected a few times. The J gene is TRBJ2-3, the V gene TRBV7-3; 7 bases map to TRBD1. The CDR3 has 15 amino acids. V shed 6 bases, J shed 1 base, and the junction held 7 bases outside the gene matches. Germline CDR1 reads SGHTA; CDR2 reads FQGTGA. The CDR3 DNA is TGTGCCAGCAGTTTAGGGACAGCGGGCACAGATACGCAGTATTTT. Encoded protein: CASSLGTAGTDTQYF.

A few counts support this clonotype. The genes are TRBV18 and TRBJ1-2; 7 bases are shared with TRBD1. The CDR3 has 15 amino acids. V trimming: 3 bases; J trimming: 4 bases; junction bases outside the gene matches: 8. Germline assignment: CDR1 KGHSH and CDR2 LQKENI. The CDR3 nucleotides read TGTGCCAGCTCACCCTACCGACAGGGAGGCTATGGCTACACCTTC. This encodes CASSPYRQGGYGYTF.

This chain joins TRBV11-1 and TRBJ2-7; D might be TRBD2 (5 bases). The CDR3 sequence is 14 residues long. Deletions cut 5 bases from V and 6 bases from J, with 17 bases between. Germline lookup yields CDR1 SGHAT and CDR2 FQDESV (reference sequence). The CDR3 DNA sequence: TGTGCCAGCAGCAGAGGAGAGGGCCTGGGCGAGCAGTACTTC. Translation: CASSRGEGLGEQYF.

This clonotype was found a few times. The chain links TRBV18 to TRBJ2-5, with 10 bases matching TRBD1. The germline V gene has CDR1 KGHSH and CDR2 LQKENI. The CDR3 has 18 amino acids. The junction had 10 bases not matched to a gene; V was cut back by 0 bases and J by 3 bases. CDR3 sequence (DNA): TGTGCCAGCTCACCACCGTGGCCAACCGGGACAGGGGAAGAGACCCAGTACTTC. Protein sequence: CASSPPWPTGTGEETQYF.

This chain joins TRBV4-3 and TRBJ2-1, with D possibly being TRBD2 (6 bases). Germline CDR1 reads LGHNA; CDR2 reads YSLEER. Trimming shortened V by 0 bases and J by 4 bases, and 16 bases separated the two germline ends. The length of the CDR3 is 17 residues. This chain's CDR3 is CASSQDLIGLPYNEQFF. The CDR3 nucleotides are TGCGCCAGCAGCCAAGATCTTATAGGACTACCTTACAATGAGCAGTTCTTC.

This clonotype was seen a few times. The chain is built from TRBV5-1 and TRBJ2-7; 9 nucleotides line up with TRBD2. Germline CDR1 and CDR2: SGHRS and YFSETQ. J gave up 6 bases and V 0 bases, and 7 bases lay outside the gene matches. This CDR3 has 15 residues. DNA for the CDR3: TGCGCCAGCAGCTTGGGGGCGGGAGGGCTCTTCGAGCAGTACTTC. This codes for CASSLGAGGLFEQYF.

The rearrangement joins TRBV29-1 to TRBJ2-1; D unclear. Germline V gives CDR1 SQVTM, CDR2 ANQGSEA. Trimming removed 1 base at V and 0 bases at J, with 13 bases between. This CDR3 contains 16 residues. The CDR3 region is CSVEVGNPSSYNEQFF. CDR3 nucleotides: TGCAGCGTTGAAGTTGGCAATCCCAGCTCCTACAATGAGCAGTTCTTC.

This sequence joins TRBV6-2 or TRBV6-3 and TRBJ2-1; 7 bases match TRBD2. Germline CDR1 reads MNHEY; CDR2 reads SVGEGT. The CDR3 has 15 amino acids. V lost 4 bases and J lost 7; bases outside the gene matches: 10. CDR3 bases: TGTGCCAGCAGTTGGGAGAAGGGTAGCGGGAATGAGCAGTTCTTC. Its protein product is CASSWEKGSGNEQFF.

Many counts were recorded for this clonotype. V usage is TRBV7-2 and J usage is TRBJ2-5; 7 bases fit TRBD2. The CDR3 runs 13 residues. CDR1 SGHTA and CDR2 FQGNSA come from the germline V gene. Trimming removed 4 bases from V and 4 bases from J; junction bases left unmatched: 3. CDR3 amino acids: CASSSLARETQYF. The CDR3 DNA reads TGTGCCAGCAGCTCACTAGCGAGAGAGACCCAGTACTTC.

The chain recombines TRBV29-1 with TRBJ1-6; 8 bases agree with TRBD1. J gave up 10 bases and V 4 bases, and 6 bases lay outside the gene matches. CDR1 SQVTM and CDR2 ANQGSEA come from the germline V gene. CDR3 size: 13 residues. CDR3 region: CSVGSGGGSPLHF. For the CDR3, the DNA is TGCAGCGTTGGATCAGGGGGCGGATCACCCCTCCACTTT. The full variable domain, its missing parts supplied by reference TRBV29-1 and TRBJ1-6, is SAVISQKPSRDICQRGTSLTIQCQVDSQVTMMFWYRQQPGQSLTLIATANQGSEATYESGFVIDKFPISRPNLTFSTLTVSNMSPEDSSIYLCSVGSGGGSPLHFGNGTRLTVT.

The chain combines TRBV9 with TRBJ1-3, with D perhaps matching TRBD1 (6 bases). Trimming pared 2 bases from V and 4 bases from J, leaving 13 bases between. Germline V CDR1 and CDR2: SGDLS, YYNGEE. This CDR3 spans 15 amino acids. The CDR3 sequence: CASSVTTGSGNTIYF. The CDR3 nucleotides read TGTGCCAGCAGCGTTACTACAGGGTCCGGAAACACCATATATTTT.

This clonotype was picked up one time. The V call is TRBV12-3 or TRBV12-4, the J call TRBJ2-3, with a tentative D call TRBD2 (5 bases). The CDR3 is 12 residues long. V lost 8 bases to trimming and J lost 8 bases, with 14 bases between them. The CDR3 region is CASCPGLSTQYF. In DNA, the CDR3 is TGTGCCAGCTGTCCCGGACTCAGTACGCAGTATTTT.

The CDR3: CASLSSGNPNEQFF. The CDR3 nucleotides read TGTGCCAGCTTATCCAGCGGTAACCCCAATGAGCAGTTCTTC. The gene calls are TRBV6-1 and TRBJ2-1; the D gene is possibly TRBD2 (5 bases). CDR3 length: 14 amino acids. Deletions cut 8 bases from V and 6 bases from J, with 17 bases between. Germline V lookup: CDR1 MNHNS, CDR2 SASEGT.

The V call is TRBV29-1, the J call TRBJ2-2; TRBD1 matches at 8 bases. Germline V lookup: CDR1 SQVTM, CDR2 ANQGSEA. The CDR3 loop spans 14 amino acids. V lost 5 bases and J lost 0; bases outside the gene matches: 2. CDR3 loop: CSVKQGANTGELFF. DNA of the CDR3: TGCAGCGTTAAACAGGGGGCGAACACCGGGGAGCTGTTTTTT.